Shown below are 29 T cell receptor beta chains from a single sample sequenced in a study of blood T cell repertoires in COVID-19. Assay used: immunoSEQ multiplex PCR; TCRdb lists only in-frame clones, some missing. Among about 160,000 clones listed, 85% were seen once. The sequencing input was peripheral blood. These TCRs come from a human donor with acute or convalescent COVID-19. The donor label of this sample is uncertain.

The genes are TRBV3-1 (or the pseudogene TRBV3-2) and TRBJ2-1; 7 bases fit TRBD2. The CDR3 runs to 15 residues. Germline CDR1 reads LGHDT; CDR2 reads YNNKEL (reference sequence). The V gene end was trimmed by 4 bases and the J gene end by 9 bases; junction bases not matched to a gene: 12. CDR3 in amino acids: CASSRLTGGVGEQFF. DNA for the CDR3: TGTGCCAGCAGCCGCTTAACTGGGGGGGTCGGTGAGCAGTTCTTC.

This clone has just one count. The chain recombines TRBV4-1 with TRBJ1-6; tentative D call: TRBD1 (5 bases). This CDR3 spans 16 amino acids. CDR1 and CDR2 from the germline V gene are MGHRA and YSYEKL. V lost 3 bases, J lost 6 bases, and 15 bases lay in between. The DNA for the CDR3 is TGCGCCAGCAGCCAGGAGGGTAGGGGCGTTAATTCACCCCTCCACTTT. Amino acids: CASSQEGRGVNSPLHF.

The V and J genes are TRBV6-1 and TRBJ2-1; D possibly corresponds to TRBD2 (6 bases). V was trimmed by 1 base and J by 7 bases, leaving 14 bases between them. The CDR3 covers 15 residues. Germline CDR1 and CDR2: MNHNS and SASEGT. The CDR3 sequence is CASSEVRGASNEQFF. CDR3 in DNA: TGTGCCAGCAGTGAAGTGCGGGGCGCTTCTAATGAGCAGTTCTTC.

This chain connects TRBV9 to TRBJ1-2, with 8 bases lining up with TRBD1. CDR3 length equals 15 residues. V was clipped by 5 bases and J by 4 bases; unmatched bases: 10. CDR1 and CDR2 (germline): SGDLS, YYNGEE. The CDR3 nucleotides are TGTGCCAGCAGTACCGGGACAGGAGGGGTCTATGGCTACACCTTC. Translation gives CASSTGTGGVYGYTF.

This sequence joins TRBV28 and TRBJ1-1, with D maybe TRBD1 (5 bases). Per germline, CDR1 MDHEN and CDR2 SYDVKM. V lost 6 bases and J lost 5, with 16 bases in between. CDR3 size: 14 residues. DNA for the CDR3: TGTGCCAGCAGCTCCGACAGTAAGCGAACTGAAGCTTTCTTT. Protein: CASSSDSKRTEAFF.

V usage is TRBV4-3 and J usage is TRBJ1-1; unclear D gene. With 3 bases removed from V and 1 base from J, the gap between germline ends came to 9 bases. This CDR3 region has 14 residues. The germline CDR1 and CDR2 sequences are LGHNA and YSLEER. CDR3 loop: CASSQLTKNTEAFF. Here the CDR3 DNA reads TGCGCCAGCAGCCAGTTGACAAAGAACACTGAAGCTTTCTTT.

The chain has TRBV5-8 and TRBJ2-5, with D possibly TRBD1 on 5 matching bases. CDR1 SGHTS and CDR2 YDEGEE come from the germline V gene. The V end was cut by 2 bases, the J end by 2 bases, with 10 bases between. CDR3 length: 14 amino acids. The CDR3 region has the DNA TGTGCCAGCAGCTTCGTGGGGCGGCAAGAGACCCAGTACTTC. This codes for CASSFVGRQETQYF.

The rearrangement uses TRBV5-1 and TRBJ2-7; a possible D gene is TRBD2 (5 bases). The CDR3 contains 14 residues. The V and J ends lost 5 bases and 1 base respectively, with 13 bases between them. In germline, CDR1 is SGHRS, CDR2 YFSETQ. For the CDR3, the DNA is TGCGCCAGCAGACTAGAAACAAATTCCTACGAGCAGTACTTC. Its protein is CASRLETNSYEQYF.

Only a few counts were recorded for this clone. V and J are TRBV4-1 and TRBJ1-1, with TRBD1 matching over 8 bases. J lost 4 bases, V lost 5 bases, and 6 bases had no gene match. There are 14 residues in the CDR3. Germline CDR1 reads MGHRA; CDR2 reads YSYEKL. The CDR3, as DNA: TGCGCCAGCAGCGCAGGGGGCTGGAGCACTGAAGCTTTCTTT. Its translation: CASSAGGWSTEAFF.

This rearrangement joins TRBV6-2 or TRBV6-3 to TRBJ2-2; weak D call: TRBD2 (6 bases). CDR3 length: 13 residues. Germline CDR1 is MNHEY and CDR2 is SVGEGT. Between the trimmed V and J ends, which lost 6 bases and 5 bases, there was a span of 10 bases. As DNA, the CDR3 is TGTGCCAGCAGCTCGCGGGGTACCGGGGAGCTGTTTTTT. Translating it yields CASSSRGTGELFF.

This sequence joins TRBV19 and TRBJ2-2; 7 bases fit TRBD1. The CDR3 has 15 residues. J gave up 7 bases and V 1 base, and 6 bases lay outside the gene matches. Germline lookup yields CDR1 LNHDA and CDR2 SQIVND (reference sequence). CDR3 in DNA: TGTGCCAGTAGTATAGCCAGACAGGGCGGCGGGGAGCTGTTTTTT. Translated, it gives CASSIARQGGGELFF.

V usage is TRBV18 and J usage is TRBJ1-1; D possibly corresponds to TRBD1 (6 bases). The V gene's germline CDR1 is KGHSH and CDR2 LQKENI. Trimming took off 6 bases at V and 0 bases at J, with 14 bases between the two ends. This CDR3 is 15 amino acids long. The CDR3 bases are TGTGCCAGCTCGTTGGACAGTTACATGAACACTGAAGCTTTCTTT. Translation: CASSLDSYMNTEAFF.

The chain carries TRBV24-1 and TRBJ2-3; 9 positions agree with TRBD2. Germline V gene sequence: CDR1 KGHDR, CDR2 SFDVKD. The CDR3 is 16 amino acids. With V trimmed by 4 bases and J by 3 bases, 7 bases remained unmatched. CDR3 residues: CATSDLLAGVTDTQYF. The CDR3 DNA reads TGTGCCACCAGTGACCTCTTAGCGGGGGTAACAGATACGCAGTATTTT.

The chain has TRBV13 and TRBJ1-3, with 7 bases identical to TRBD1. Unmatched junction bases numbered 5, after V lost 4 bases and J lost 5 bases. CDR1 and CDR2 (germline): PRHDT, FYEKMQ (reference sequence). This CDR3 has 14 residues. CDR3 nucleotide sequence: TGTGCCAGCAGCTCGACAGGGAGAAGAAACACCATATATTTT. This encodes CASSSTGRRNTIYF.

This rearrangement joins TRBV28 to TRBJ1-5, with TRBD1 matching over 12 bases. Trimming removed 6 bases from V and 5 bases from J; junction bases left unmatched: 5. Germline CDR1 reads MDHEN; CDR2 reads SYDVKM. The CDR3 consists of 15 residues. The CDR3 coding sequence is TGTGCCAGCAGGTCCGGGACAGGGGGCTATCAGCCCCAGCATTTT. Its protein product is CASRSGTGGYQPQHF.

This chain connects TRBV5-1 to TRBJ1-2, with TRBD1 matching over 8 bases. The V gene's germline CDR1 is SGHRS and CDR2 YFSETQ. This CDR3 spans 15 amino acids. Trimming took 1 base from V and 8 from J; bases not matched to a gene: 10. CDR3 loop: CASSLRAGGGKGYTF. The CDR3 DNA follows: TGCGCCAGCAGCTTGCGGGCAGGGGGCGGGAAGGGCTACACCTTC.

The V call is TRBV5-6, the J call TRBJ1-5; D possibly corresponds to TRBD1 (6 bases). From germline, CDR1 is SGHDT and CDR2 YYEEEE. CDR3 length: 13 amino acids. V shed 3 bases and J shed 9 bases, with 13 bases lying between them. CDR3 coding DNA: TGTGCCAGCAGCTCCCGGGACACCCTGCCCCAGCATTTT. Its translation: CASSSRDTLPQHF.

This sequence joins TRBV6-1 and TRBJ1-6; 8 bases are a match to TRBD1. The V and J ends lost 3 bases and 9 bases, in that order; junction bases with no gene match: 1. Germline CDR1 and CDR2: MNHNS and SASEGT. The CDR3 spans 13 residues. CDR3 in amino acids: CASSDDRGSPLHF. In nucleotides, the CDR3 is TGTGCCAGCAGTGACGACAGGGGTTCACCCCTCCACTTT.

The CDR3: CSVWAGTPNQPQHF. CDR3 in DNA: TGCAGCGTTTGGGCTGGGACTCCCAATCAGCCCCAGCATTTT. The rearrangement uses TRBV29-1 and TRBJ1-5, with D possibly being TRBD1 (5 bases). Deletions cut 5 bases from V and 3 bases from J, with 14 bases between. Per the germline V gene, CDR1 is SQVTM and CDR2 is ANQGSEA. CDR3 length: 14 residues. The full variable domain, rest sourced from reference TRBV29-1 and TRBJ1-5, is SAVISQKPSRDICQRGTSLTIQCQVDSQVTMMFWYRQQPGQSLTLIATANQGSEATYESGFVIDKFPISRPNLTFSTLTVSNMSPEDSSIYLCSVWAGTPNQPQHFGDGTRLSIL.

This chain joins TRBV27 and TRBJ2-3; TRBD1 is a possible D gene (8 bases). Germline V gene data show CDR1 as MNHEY and CDR2 as SMNVEV (reference sequence). Trimming took off 4 bases at V and 1 base at J, with 15 bases between the two ends. The CDR3 has 16 residues. The CDR3 loop is CASSYQGAGGTDTQYF. Written as DNA, the CDR3 is TGTGCCAGCAGTTATCAGGGGGCGGGGGGCACAGATACGCAGTATTTT.

The chain employs TRBV18 and TRBJ1-2; weak D call: TRBD1 (5 bases). Trimming cost V 1 base and J 8 bases, with 11 bases left between them. Per the germline V gene, CDR1 is KGHSH and CDR2 is LQKENI. The CDR3 is made up of 13 amino acids. CDR3 nucleotides: TGTGCCAGCTCACCACAGGGGTCCCGAGGCTACACCTTC. It translates to CASSPQGSRGYTF.

V and J are TRBV28 and TRBJ1-5; TRBD1 matches at 12 bases. The CDR3 covers 15 residues. Germline values: CDR1 MDHEN, CDR2 SYDVKM. V trimming: 7 bases; J trimming: 6 bases; junction bases outside the gene matches: 7. The CDR3 region has the DNA TGTGCCAGCAATTATGGGACAGGGGGCCTTCAGCCCCAGCATTTT. It codes for CASNYGTGGLQPQHF.

V is TRBV20-1 and J is TRBJ1-4; 7 nucleotides align to TRBD1. The CDR3 loop spans 15 amino acids. Trimming cost V 3 bases and J 0 bases; bases outside gene matches: 4. Germline lookup yields CDR1 DFQATT and CDR2 SNEGSKA (reference sequence). The CDR3 nucleotides read TGCAGTGCTAGTGTAGGGACAGCAACTAATGAAAAACTGTTTTTT. Translating gives CSASVGTATNEKLFF.

The genes are TRBV7-9 and TRBJ2-2, with 9 bases aligning to TRBD1. The CDR3 spans 17 residues. V lost 5 bases and J lost 3; bases outside the gene matches: 10. Germline V gene lookup returns CDR1 SEHNR and CDR2 FQNEAQ (reference sequence). The DNA for the CDR3 is TGTGCCAGCAGCGAAAGGGGCGGGGACAGGGACACCGGGGAGCTGTTTTTT. Its translation is CASSERGGDRDTGELFF.

This rearrangement joins TRBV5-5 to TRBJ2-5, with D possibly TRBD2 on 6 matching bases. CDR1 SGHKS and CDR2 YYEKEE come from the germline V gene (reference sequence). V was clipped by 0 bases and J by 5 bases, with 11 bases between them. The CDR3 has 14 residues. The DNA of the CDR3 is TGTGCCAGCAGCTTGGCCCGGGGGAGGGAGACCCAGTACTTC. Amino acids: CASSLARGRETQYF.

CDR3 DNA: TGTGCCAGCAGTTTGACTAGCTCTGATACGCAGTATTTT. This translates into CASSLTSSDTQYF. The V call is TRBV27, the J call TRBJ2-3; 7 positions agree with TRBD2. The germline V gene has CDR1 MNHEY and CDR2 SMNVEV (reference sequence). CDR3 size: 13 residues. J gave up 6 bases and V 3 bases, and 3 bases lay outside the gene matches.

The sample holds one count of this clone. The gene calls are TRBV4-3 and TRBJ2-1, with 12 bases identical to TRBD2. V gave up 4 bases and J gave up 7 bases; unmatched junction bases: 5. CDR1 LGHNA and CDR2 YSLEER come from the germline V gene. The CDR3 covers 15 residues. CDR3 region: CASSRGLAGGNEQFF. CDR3 sequence (DNA): TGCGCCAGCAGCCGCGGGCTAGCGGGGGGGAATGAGCAGTTCTTC.

The rearrangement joins TRBV3-1 (or the pseudogene TRBV3-2) to TRBJ2-3, with 8 bases aligning to TRBD2. Germline CDR1 LGHDT, CDR2 YNNKEL (reference sequence). The CDR3 is 16 residues long. The trim removed 2 bases at V and 4 bases at J, leaving 8 bases unmatched. The CDR3 DNA is TGTGCCAGCAGCCAACGCCGGGGGGGCCTCCCAGATACGCAGTATTTT. This translates into CASSQRRGGLPDTQYF.

The rearrangement joins TRBV3-1 (or the pseudogene TRBV3-2) to TRBJ2-3; 9 bases line up with TRBD1. The CDR3 is 15 amino acids. Germline V gene lookup returns CDR1 LGHDT and CDR2 YNNKEL (reference sequence). Trimming at V came to 3 bases and at J to 3 bases, leaving 4 bases not matched to a gene. The CDR3 here is CASSHGTGLTDTQYF. Here the CDR3 DNA reads TGTGCCAGCAGCCACGGGACAGGGTTGACAGATACGCAGTATTTT.